Below, one TCR beta chain is given with its context. The sample originates from a study of control samples from healthy donors and cancer patients. V dropped 6 bases and J dropped 2 bases, with 11 bases sitting between them. Germline V gene sequence: CDR1 MNHEY, CDR2 SVGEGT. The CDR3 extends over 14 amino acids. TCRdb's copy holds only in-frame clones and misses some; the assay was immunoSEQ multiplex PCR. The table shows about 35,000 clones, with approximately 93% occurring only once. The chain carries TRBV6-2 or TRBV6-3 and TRBJ1-5, with a weak D call TRBD1 (5 bases). The source material was PBMCs. This clonotype was obtained from a man between 40 and 49 years old with colorectal cancer. The CDR3 coding sequence is TGTGCCAGCAGCAAACTGACAGGCAATCAGCCCCAGCATTTT. It specifies CASSKLTGNQPQHF.